This TCR beta chain was captured in a study of cytomegalovirus exposure and HLA in healthy donors. The primer mix had 60 Vbeta and 13 Jbeta primers. Here immunoSEQ multiplex PCR was the method, and the copy in TCRdb shows in-frame clones only, minus some. The sample lists about 100,000 clones; 65% to 75% were seen once. This CDR3 contains 15 residues. From germline, CDR1 is MNHNY and CDR2 SVGAGI (reference sequence). The ends were cut back, 0 bases at V and 7 bases at J, with 12 bases in the middle. The J gene is TRBJ1-4, the V gene TRBV6-6, with a tentative D call TRBD1 (6 bases). The receptor was derived from a female donor in good health and CMV-seropositive. The sequencing sample was made of PBMCs. The CDR3 here is CASSYSGGRIEKLFF. DNA of the CDR3: TGTGCCAGCAGTTACTCGGGGGGGCGTATTGAAAAACTGTTTTTT.